Following are 11 T cell receptor beta chains from one sample sequenced in a study of CD8 T cells in Susac syndrome (dated by TCRdb to between 2018 and 2020). Libraries were built with the immunoSEQ multiplex PCR assay. RNA was extracted using the RNeasy kit, and about 0.5 to 1 ug of the RNA was reverse transcribed with random hexamers. TCRdb's own reprocessing of the public reads used fastp at Q25 and MiXCR and kept productive beta chains. Rows with a matching CDR3 protein are joined into one entry that keeps the most common DNA and genes. The sample table shows around 280,000 distinct CDR3 sequences, and around 83% are seen once. Clones ranked in the top ten supply approximately 0.11% of the sample. Sequencing was carried out using CD8+ T cells from PBMCs. These receptors all come from a human donor with multiple sclerosis.

This CDR3 reads CASRAGTGGNGYTF. The DNA for the CDR3 is TGTGCCAGCAGGGCGGGGACAGGGGGCAATGGCTACACCTTC. The chain links TRBV27 to TRBJ1-2, with TRBD1 matching over 12 bases. The germline gives CDR1 MNHEY, CDR2 SMNVEV (reference sequence). Unmatched junction bases numbered 5, after V lost 6 bases and J lost 6 bases. There are 14 residues in the CDR3.

The chain couples TRBV9 to TRBJ1-1, with TRBD1 as a possible D gene (5 bases). V dropped 5 bases and J dropped 3 bases, with 14 bases sitting between them. This CDR3 has 14 residues. Germline V gene lookup returns CDR1 SGDLS and CDR2 YYNGEE. CDR3: CASRGRGGDTEAFF. CDR3 nucleotides: TGTGCCAGCAGAGGTCGTGGGGGGGACACTGAAGCTTTCTTT.

This rearrangement joins TRBV19 to TRBJ1-4; D might be TRBD1 (6 bases). This CDR3 is built from 19 residues. V lost 4 bases, J lost 8 bases, and 29 bases lay in between. Germline assignment: CDR1 LNHDA and CDR2 SQIVND (reference sequence). DNA of the CDR3: TGTGCCAGTAGTACCATTACTTTAGGGGGAGCGAGTCCCAAGGAAAAACTGTTTTTT. Translation: CASSTITLGGASPKEKLFF.

The chain has TRBV3-1 and TRBJ2-3; 12 bases align to TRBD2. V lost 4 bases, J lost 6 bases, and 8 bases stayed unmatched. Germline CDR1 reads LGHDT; CDR2 reads YNNKEL (reference sequence). This CDR3 is 16 amino acids long. The CDR3 is CASSPATSGSYDTQYF. CDR3 in DNA: TGTGCCAGCAGCCCCGCGACTAGCGGGAGTTACGATACGCAGTATTTT.

The chain couples TRBV7-9 to TRBJ2-1, with D maybe TRBD2 (5 bases). With 5 bases removed from V and 10 bases from J, the gap between germline ends came to 18 bases. Germline CDR1 is SEHNR and CDR2 is FQNEAQ (reference sequence). This CDR3 contains 14 residues. CDR3 DNA: TGTGCCAGCAGCCCCGGGATCGCCTTTGGGGAGCAGTTCTTC. This gives the protein CASSPGIAFGEQFF.

This chain joins TRBV4-2 and TRBJ2-7; TRBD2 agrees at 8 bases. Germline V gene sequence: CDR1 LGHNA, CDR2 YNFKEQ. CDR3 length: 16 residues. After removal of 0 bases from V and 0 bases from J, the junction contained 4 bases not matched to a gene. The CDR3 nucleotides read TGTGCCAGCAGCCAAGATCTGAGCGGGGGCTCCTACGAGCAGTACTTC. Translating it yields CASSQDLSGGSYEQYF.

As DNA, the CDR3 is TGTGCCAGCAGTTACTCAGGGGTAACAGATACGCAGTATTTT. It translates to CASSYSGVTDTQYF. The rearrangement links TRBV2 to TRBJ2-3, with D perhaps matching TRBD1 (6 bases). Trimming shortened V by 5 bases and J by 3 bases, and 12 bases separated the two germline ends. CDR1 and CDR2 (germline): SNHLY, FYNNEI. CDR3 size: 14 residues.

CDR3 loop: CASAPAGANVLTF. For the CDR3, the DNA is TGTGCCAGCGCCCCGGCTGGGGCCAACGTCCTGACTTTC. The rearrangement links TRBV27 to TRBJ2-6; no clear D gene. V gave up 8 bases and J gave up 2 bases, with 7 bases separating them. Germline V CDR1 and CDR2: MNHEY, SMNVEV (reference sequence). This CDR3 is built from 13 residues.

This chain joins TRBV10-3 and TRBJ2-5; 9 nucleotides match TRBD1. Per the germline V gene, CDR1 is ENHRY and CDR2 is SYGVKD. This CDR3 region has 15 residues. The V and J ends lost 6 bases and 5 bases, in that order; junction bases with no gene match: 10. The DNA for the CDR3 is TGTGCCATCAGAGCAACGGGACAGGGATCGGAGACCCAGTACTTC. Amino acid sequence: CAIRATGQGSETQYF.

The chain links TRBV9 to TRBJ1-1, with D perhaps TRBD1 (6 bases). Germline values: CDR1 SGDLS, CDR2 YYNGEE. V was clipped by 1 base and J by 3 bases, with 19 bases between them. CDR3 length: 17 residues. CDR3 nucleotide sequence: TGTGCCAGCAGCGTATCCGCTAAGACAGGAGGGGACACTGAAGCTTTCTTT. It yields the protein CASSVSAKTGGDTEAFF.

This clonotype was seen a handful of times. The rearrangement links TRBV27 to TRBJ1-2, with D perhaps matching TRBD1 (5 bases). Trimming took 5 bases from V and 3 from J, leaving 22 bases between them. The CDR3 contains 17 residues. Germline V gene sequence: CDR1 MNHEY, CDR2 SMNVEV (reference sequence). CDR3 sequence: CASSPGAAYPLHYGYTF. CDR3 DNA sequence: TGTGCCAGCAGTCCCGGGGCAGCCTACCCCCTACACTATGGCTACACCTTC.